One sample yielded the 24 T cell receptor beta chains listed below, sequenced in a study of early T cells in non-severe SARS-CoV-2 infection. Via MiXCR, TCRdb re-called the 5' RACE reads, giving one row per CDR3 protein. The profile covers some 40,000 distinct CDR3 sequences, with more than 10% appearing a single time and approximately 15% taken by the ten largest. Sequencing was performed on whole blood. These receptors all come from an adult who was a healthcare worker with PCR-confirmed SARS-CoV-2 infection or an uninfected control (not recorded which).

This rearrangement joins TRBV5-5 to TRBJ2-7, with 9 positions matching TRBD2. V gave up 0 bases and J gave up 2 bases; unmatched junction bases: 3. Germline V CDR1 and CDR2: SGHKS, YYEKEE (reference sequence). The CDR3 has 15 amino acids. CDR3 protein: CASSLVAGDAYEQYF. The CDR3, as DNA: TGTGCCAGCAGCTTGGTAGCGGGGGACGCCTACGAGCAGTACTTC.

The V and J genes are TRBV4-2 and TRBJ1-3; maybe TRBD1 (6 bases). This CDR3 contains 16 residues. V shed 4 bases and J shed 0 bases, with 13 bases lying between them. Germline CDR1 LGHNA, CDR2 YNFKEQ. In DNA form, the CDR3 reads TGTGCCAGCAGCCGAGAGGACAGTTACTCTGGAAACACCATATATTTT. This gives the protein CASSREDSYSGNTIYF.

V and J are TRBV7-8 and TRBJ2-7; D might be TRBD1 or TRBD2, each matching 5 bases. This CDR3 spans 13 amino acids. Between the trimmed V and J ends, which lost 5 bases and 3 bases, there was a span of 11 bases. In germline, CDR1 is SGHVS, CDR2 FQNEAQ. DNA of the CDR3: TGTGCCAGCAGCCGAGGGGAGAGCTACGAGCAGTACTTC. Protein: CASSRGESYEQYF.

This clonotype was seen at least ten times. The chain combines TRBV7-6 with TRBJ2-1, with D possibly being TRBD1 (6 bases). Trimming pared 1 base from V and 0 bases from J, leaving 16 bases between. Germline V CDR1 and CDR2: SGHVS, FNYEAQ. There are 18 residues in the CDR3. The DNA for the CDR3 is TGTGCCAGCAGCTTAGGAGTGTCACAGGGCAGCTCCTACAATGAGCAGTTCTTC. It yields the protein CASSLGVSQGSSYNEQFF.

This sequence joins TRBV11-3 and TRBJ2-3; TRBD1 might be the D (5 bases). From germline, CDR1 is SGHNT and CDR2 YENEEA. The CDR3 covers 14 residues. V was pared by 3 bases and J by 6 bases, with 13 bases between. CDR3 in DNA: TGTGCCAGCAGCTTGATGAAAGGGGTTGATACGCAGTATTTT. Its translation is CASSLMKGVDTQYF.

V usage is TRBV10-2 and J usage is TRBJ2-4; TRBD2 matches at 10 bases. V lost 7 bases, J lost 0 bases, and 15 bases stayed unmatched. In germline, CDR1 is WSHSY, CDR2 SAAADI. The CDR3 consists of 19 residues. CDR3 DNA sequence: TGCGCCAGCAACCGAGGGGAGCGGGAGGGCGAACTAGCCAAAAACATTCAGTACTTC. Its translation is CASNRGEREGELAKNIQYF.

This clonotype was counted ten times or more. The chain employs TRBV7-2 and TRBJ2-2, with 9 bases fitting TRBD2. The CDR3 is 16 amino acids. From germline, CDR1 is SGHTA and CDR2 FQGNSA. The V gene end was trimmed by 1 base and the J gene end by 6 bases; junction bases not matched to a gene: 6. The chain's CDR3 is CASSLVAGVSAGELFF. The CDR3 DNA reads as TGTGCCAGCAGCTTAGTAGCGGGAGTATCGGCCGGGGAGCTGTTTTTT. Together with reference TRBV7-2 and TRBJ2-2, the CDR3 gives the full variable domain: GAGVSQSPSNKVTEKGKDVELRCDPISGHTALYWYRQSLGQGLEFLIYFQGNSAPDKSGLPSDRFSAERTGGSVSTLTIQRTQQEDSAVYLCASSLVAGVSAGELFFGEGSRLTVL.

This clonotype occurred many times. This chain joins TRBV7-9 and TRBJ2-3; D is unclear. The V end lost 7 bases, the J end lost 5 bases, and 7 bases lay between the germline ends. This CDR3 has 11 residues. CDR1 and CDR2 (germline): SEHNR, FQNEAQ (reference sequence). The CDR3 DNA follows: TGTGCCAGCACCCTGAAAGATACGCAGTATTTT. Protein: CASTLKDTQYF.

This chain uses TRBV11-2 with TRBJ2-1, with 14 bases that match TRBD2. Germline V gene lookup returns CDR1 SGHAT and CDR2 FQNNGV. The V segment lost 4 bases and the J segment 6 bases; nucleotides outside the gene matches: 8. There are 17 residues in the CDR3. The chain's CDR3 is CASSYSPGLAGVNEQFF. In DNA form, the CDR3 reads TGTGCCAGCAGCTACTCTCCGGGACTAGCGGGAGTCAATGAGCAGTTCTTC.

The chain links TRBV28 to TRBJ1-5; D gene uncertain. The CDR3 has 13 amino acids. Germline CDR1 MDHEN, CDR2 SYDVKM. Trimming pared 7 bases from V and 3 bases from J, leaving 10 bases between. CDR3 loop: CASIHYNNQPQHF. In nucleotides, the CDR3 is TGTGCCAGCATCCATTACAACAATCAGCCCCAGCATTTT. Supplemented by reference TRBV28 and TRBJ1-5, the full variable domain reads DVKVTQSSRYLVKRTGEKVFLECVQDMDHENMFWYRQDPGLGLRLIYFSYDVKMKEKGDIPEGYSVSREKKERFSLILESASTNQTSMYLCASIHYNNQPQHFGDGTRLSIL.

This clonotype came up many times. The chain has TRBV28 and TRBJ1-4; D may be TRBD1 (6 bases). The V gene lost 3 bases and the J gene lost 8 bases, with 19 bases spanning the gap. The germline CDR1 and CDR2 sequences are MDHEN and SYDVKM. The CDR3 has 16 amino acids. CDR3 region: CASSFGAVGAGEKLFF. As DNA, the CDR3 is TGTGCCAGCAGTTTCGGGGCCGTGGGGGCTGGGGAAAAACTGTTTTTT.

This clonotype was counted between two and nine times. The gene calls are TRBV29-1 and TRBJ2-1; 11 bases match TRBD2. The junction had 13 bases not matched to a gene; V was cut back by 3 bases and J by 6 bases. Per germline, CDR1 SQVTM and CDR2 ANQGSEA. The CDR3 runs 17 residues. The CDR3 is CSVDLLAGGPSANEQFF. CDR3 sequence (DNA): TGCAGCGTTGACCTTCTAGCGGGAGGCCCCAGTGCCAATGAGCAGTTCTTC.

At least ten counts were recorded for this clonotype. The chain recombines TRBV2 with TRBJ2-5; D call uncertain. V was cut by 7 bases and J by 7 bases, with 22 bases left in between. The CDR3 has 15 residues. Per germline, CDR1 SNHLY and CDR2 FYNNEI. The CDR3 DNA sequence: TGTGCCAGCATTTCACTCGACCCCGCGCGTGGGACCCAGTACTTC. It translates to CASISLDPARGTQYF.

This clonotype was observed a handful of times. The chain has TRBV6-2 or TRBV6-3 and TRBJ2-5, with 8 bases fitting TRBD2. CDR3 length: 15 amino acids. The V segment lost 10 bases and the J segment 7 bases; nucleotides outside the gene matches: 17. Germline lookup yields CDR1 MNHEY and CDR2 SVGEGT. For the CDR3, the DNA is TGTGCCACCACCCCTCGAGGGGCCGCGGGGGGGACCCAGTACTTC. Its protein is CATTPRGAAGGTQYF.

There are a few counts of this clonotype. The rearrangement uses TRBV6-5 and TRBJ2-7; D is possibly TRBD1 (5 bases). Germline assignment: CDR1 MNHEY and CDR2 SVGAGI. The germline V and J ends were trimmed by 7 bases and 5 bases, with 9 bases remaining between them. CDR3 length: 11 residues. In nucleotides, the CDR3 is TGTGCCAGCACAGGGCGCCACGAGCAGTACTTC. Translated, it gives CASTGRHEQYF.

The chain links TRBV2 to TRBJ1-4; D is perhaps TRBD1 (5 bases). Trimming shortened V by 5 bases and J by 6 bases, and 13 bases separated the two germline ends. The CDR3 totals 14 residues. Germline lookup yields CDR1 SNHLY and CDR2 FYNNEI. CDR3 nucleotide sequence: TGTGCCAGCAGTCCGCCGGGGCTGGATGAAAAACTGTTTTTT. This gives the protein CASSPPGLDEKLFF.

This clonotype was counted at least ten times. V usage is TRBV6-1 and J usage is TRBJ1-2; 9 bases align to TRBD1. CDR3 length: 14 amino acids. The germline gives CDR1 MNHNS, CDR2 SASEGT. The ends lost 3 bases at V and 4 bases at J; junction bases unmatched: 3. Written as DNA, the CDR3 is TGTGCCAGCAGTGAGGGACAGGGAGGCTATGGCTACACCTTC. It encodes CASSEGQGGYGYTF.

This clonotype was detected only a few times. J is TRBJ1-1 and V is TRBV27; a weak D match, TRBD1 (5 bases). Per the germline V gene, CDR1 is MNHEY and CDR2 is SMNVEV (reference sequence). V gave up 5 bases and J gave up 4 bases, with 14 bases separating them. The CDR3 is made up of 14 amino acids. The CDR3 region is CASSVVGPITEAFF. Written as DNA, the CDR3 is TGTGCCAGCAGTGTCGTGGGGCCGATCACTGAAGCTTTCTTT.

The chain couples TRBV9 to TRBJ2-1, with D perhaps TRBD2 (6 bases). This CDR3 spans 15 amino acids. Per germline, CDR1 SGDLS and CDR2 YYNGEE. Trimming took 0 bases from V and 5 from J, leaving 12 bases between them. DNA for the CDR3: TGTGCCAGCAGCGTAGAGGGCGGGGCAGACAATGAGCAGTTCTTC. This encodes CASSVEGGADNEQFF. Together with reference TRBV9 and TRBJ2-1, the CDR3 gives the full variable domain: DSGVTQTPKHLITATGQRVTLRCSPRSGDLSVYWYQQSLDQGLQFLIQYYNGEERAKGNILERFSAQQFPDLHSELNLSSLELGDSALYFCASSVEGGADNEQFFGPGTRLTVL.

This clonotype has more than one count but fewer than ten. The J gene is TRBJ2-3, the V gene TRBV6-6; D unresolved. Looked up from germline, CDR1 is MNHNY and CDR2 is SVGAGI (reference sequence). Trimming pared 0 bases from V and 3 bases from J, leaving 16 bases between. The CDR3 loop spans 17 amino acids. CDR3 region: CASSYSGASPSTDTQYF. The CDR3 DNA reads TGTGCCAGCAGTTACTCAGGCGCAAGCCCGTCGACAGATACGCAGTATTTT.

This clonotype showed up many times. The chain carries TRBV10-3 and TRBJ2-1; the match to TRBD2 covers 9 bases. J was trimmed by 6 bases and V by 0 bases; bases with no gene match: 6. From germline, CDR1 is ENHRY and CDR2 SYGVKD. This CDR3 comprises 16 residues. The CDR3 bases are TGTGCCATCAGTGAGTCTCTAGCGGGATTAGGCAATGAGCAGTTCTTC. It specifies CAISESLAGLGNEQFF.

The V and J genes are TRBV29-1 and TRBJ2-7, with D possibly being TRBD1 (6 bases). Germline assignment: CDR1 SQVTM and CDR2 ANQGSEA. The CDR3 spans 13 residues. With 7 bases removed from V and 1 base from J, the gap between germline ends came to 14 bases. The CDR3 sequence: CSAETDSSYEQYF. The CDR3 DNA reads as TGCAGCGCTGAGACGGACAGTTCCTACGAGCAGTACTTC.

This CDR3 reads CSATGQGYGYTF. Here the CDR3 DNA reads TGCAGTGCTACGGGACAGGGGTACGGCTACACCTTC. The chain combines TRBV20-1 with TRBJ1-2; TRBD1 matches at 10 bases. The CDR3 spans 12 residues. Germline values: CDR1 DFQATT, CDR2 SNEGSKA (reference sequence). Trimming cost V 4 bases and J 8 bases; bases outside gene matches: 4.

V and J are TRBV5-8 and TRBJ2-3, with a tentative D call TRBD2 (5 bases). CDR3 size: 14 residues. Trimming took off 0 bases at V and 0 bases at J, with 5 bases between the two ends. Germline V gene sequence: CDR1 SGHTS, CDR2 YDEGEE. The DNA for the CDR3 is TGTGCCAGCAGCTTGGGGAGGAGCACAGATACGCAGTATTTT. Protein: CASSLGRSTDTQYF.